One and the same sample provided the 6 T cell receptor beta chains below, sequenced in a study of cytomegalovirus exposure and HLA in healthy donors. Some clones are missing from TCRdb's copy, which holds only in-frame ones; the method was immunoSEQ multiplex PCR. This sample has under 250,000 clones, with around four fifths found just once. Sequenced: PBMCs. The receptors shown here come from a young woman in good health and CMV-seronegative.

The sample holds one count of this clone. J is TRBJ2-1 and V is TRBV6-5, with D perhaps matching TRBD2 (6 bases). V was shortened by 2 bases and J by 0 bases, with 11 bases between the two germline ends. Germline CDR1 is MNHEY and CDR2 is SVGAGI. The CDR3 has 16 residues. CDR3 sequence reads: CASSYLTGSSYNEQFF. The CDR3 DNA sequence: TGTGCCAGCAGTTACCTCACCGGGAGCTCCTACAATGAGCAGTTCTTC.

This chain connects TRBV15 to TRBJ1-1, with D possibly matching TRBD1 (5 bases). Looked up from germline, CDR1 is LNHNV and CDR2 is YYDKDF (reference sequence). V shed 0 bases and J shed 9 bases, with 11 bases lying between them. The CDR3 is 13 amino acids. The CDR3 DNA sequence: TGTGCCACCAGCAGAGACAGGGAGGGAAAAGCTTTCTTT. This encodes CATSRDREGKAFF.

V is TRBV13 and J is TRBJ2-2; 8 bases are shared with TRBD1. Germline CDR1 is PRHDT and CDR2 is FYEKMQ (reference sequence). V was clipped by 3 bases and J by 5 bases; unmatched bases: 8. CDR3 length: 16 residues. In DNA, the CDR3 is TGTGCCAGCAGCTTGGCGGAGACAGGGGAAACCGGGGAGCTGTTTTTT. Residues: CASSLAETGETGELFF. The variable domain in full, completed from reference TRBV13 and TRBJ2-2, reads AAGVIQSPRHLIKEKRETATLKCYPIPRHDTVYWYQQGPGQDPQFLISFYEKMQSDKGSIPDRFSAQQFSDYHSELNMSSLELGDSALYFCASSLAETGETGELFFGEGSRLTVL.

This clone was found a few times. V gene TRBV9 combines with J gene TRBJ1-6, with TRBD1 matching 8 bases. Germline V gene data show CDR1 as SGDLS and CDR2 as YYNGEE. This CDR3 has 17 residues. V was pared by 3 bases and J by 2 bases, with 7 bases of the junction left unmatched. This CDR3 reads CASSEFGTGTYNSPLHF. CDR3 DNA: TGTGCCAGCAGCGAGTTCGGGACAGGCACCTATAATTCACCCCTCCACTTT.

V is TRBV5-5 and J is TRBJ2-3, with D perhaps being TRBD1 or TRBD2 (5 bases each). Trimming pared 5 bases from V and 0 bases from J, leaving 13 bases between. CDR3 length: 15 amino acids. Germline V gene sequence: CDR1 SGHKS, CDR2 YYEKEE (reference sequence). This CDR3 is CASRDWGSSTDTQYF. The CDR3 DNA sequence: TGTGCCAGCAGGGACTGGGGGTCTAGCACAGATACGCAGTATTTT. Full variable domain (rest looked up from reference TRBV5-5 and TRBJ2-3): DAGVTQSPTHLIKTRGQQVTLRCSPISGHKSVSWYQQVLGQGPQFIFQYYEKEERGRGNFPDRFSARQFPNYSSELNVNALLLGDSALYLCASRDWGSSTDTQYFGPGTRLTVL.

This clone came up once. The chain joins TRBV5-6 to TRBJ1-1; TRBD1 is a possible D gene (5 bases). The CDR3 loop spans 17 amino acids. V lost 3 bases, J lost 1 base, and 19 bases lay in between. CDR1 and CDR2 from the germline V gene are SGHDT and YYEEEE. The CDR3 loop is CASSWRGGVGSNTEAFF. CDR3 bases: TGTGCCAGCAGCTGGAGGGGTGGGGTTGGGTCGAACACTGAAGCTTTCTTT.